These 22 T cell receptor beta chains were sequenced from one sample in a study of blood T cell repertoires in COVID-19. TCRdb's table, derived via immunoSEQ multiplex PCR, lists solely in-frame clones and lacks some. Of approximately 250,000 clones detected, about nine tenths appear once; the ten largest clones hold approximately 8.2%. The specimen sequenced was peripheral blood. The receptors originated from a man aged 40-55 years with active or convalescent COVID-19.

The chain recombines TRBV30 with TRBJ1-3, with 10 bases identical to TRBD1. This CDR3 contains 14 residues. The V and J ends lost 3 bases and 10 bases, in that order; junction bases with no gene match: 9. In germline, CDR1 is GTSNPN, CDR2 SVGIG (reference sequence). The chain's CDR3 is CAWSKGQGGLTIYF. The CDR3 coding sequence is TGTGCCTGGAGCAAAGGACAGGGGGGACTAACCATATATTTT.

This rearrangement joins TRBV27 to TRBJ1-2, with 7 bases fitting TRBD1. Trimming at V came to 5 bases and at J to 8 bases, leaving 14 bases not matched to a gene. The CDR3 is 15 amino acids. Per germline, CDR1 MNHEY and CDR2 SMNVEV (reference sequence). Written as DNA, the CDR3 is TGTGCCAGCAGTAAATACGACAGGGTCTTTAACGGCTACACCTTC. Translation gives CASSKYDRVFNGYTF.

The sample holds a few counts of this clone. The V gene is TRBV6-2 or TRBV6-3, the J gene TRBJ1-2; possibly TRBD1 for D (6 bases). Trimming pared 2 bases from V and 4 bases from J, leaving 17 bases between. This CDR3 is 16 amino acids long. Germline assignment: CDR1 MNHEY and CDR2 SVGEGT. CDR3 amino acids: CASSYPKTGTPYGYTF. The CDR3 bases are TGTGCCAGCAGTTACCCAAAGACCGGGACACCCTATGGCTACACCTTC.

The rearrangement joins TRBV18 to TRBJ1-2; 7 bases agree with TRBD1. The CDR3 runs 15 residues. The trim removed 3 bases at V and 2 bases at J, leaving 6 bases unmatched. Germline V CDR1 and CDR2: KGHSH, LQKENI. The CDR3 region is CASSPVDRDNYGYTF. The CDR3 DNA reads as TGTGCCAGCTCACCGGTCGACAGGGACAACTATGGCTACACCTTC.

This clone was recorded once. This chain uses TRBV7-9 with TRBJ2-7; 8 bases line up with TRBD1. V was pared by 0 bases and J by 2 bases, with 3 bases of the junction left unmatched. The CDR3 runs to 15 residues. Germline CDR1 SEHNR, CDR2 FQNEAQ (reference sequence). CDR3 sequence reads: CASSLAGQGTYEQYF. CDR3 nucleotides: TGTGCCAGCAGCTTAGCTGGACAGGGCACCTACGAGCAGTACTTC.

The V call is TRBV7-2, the J call TRBJ2-3, with TRBD2 matching 10 bases. Germline CDR1 SGHTA, CDR2 FQGNSA. V was clipped by 5 bases and J by 0 bases; unmatched bases: 14. The CDR3 totals 19 residues. The CDR3 DNA follows: TGTGCCAGCAGCCCGGGGGTCCTAGCGGGGGCCCCTAGCACAGATACGCAGTATTTT. Protein product: CASSPGVLAGAPSTDTQYF.

This sequence joins TRBV6-2 or TRBV6-3 and TRBJ1-2; D is uncertain. This CDR3 has 13 amino acids. Trimming removed 5 bases at V and 7 bases at J, with 14 bases between. Germline V gene sequence: CDR1 MNHEY, CDR2 SVGEGT. The CDR3 here is CASSLLGSLGYTF. The CDR3, as DNA: TGTGCCAGCAGTCTTCTCGGGTCCCTTGGCTACACCTTC.

The rearrangement links TRBV19 to TRBJ1-5; D is possibly TRBD1 (6 bases). Germline V gene data show CDR1 as LNHDA and CDR2 as SQIVND (reference sequence). V was pared by 8 bases and J by 5 bases, with 13 bases between. The length of the CDR3 is 13 residues. The CDR3 DNA reads TGTGCCAGTGGGTTGGGGGCACATCAGCCCCAGCATTTT. Amino acid sequence: CASGLGAHQPQHF.

This sequence joins TRBV4-1 and TRBJ2-2; D is undetermined. V gave up 2 bases and J gave up 0 bases, with 7 bases separating them. Germline V gene lookup returns CDR1 MGHRA and CDR2 YSYEKL. This CDR3 contains 15 residues. The DNA for the CDR3 is TGCGCCAGCAGCCAACCTTTAACGAACACCGGGGAGCTGTTTTTT. Protein: CASSQPLTNTGELFF.

The CDR3 coding sequence is TGTGCCAGCAGCTTGGGGGGACGTTATCAGGGGACGAACTATGGCTACACCTTC. Its protein product is CASSLGGRYQGTNYGYTF. The J gene is TRBJ1-2, the V gene TRBV5-6, with a possible D match to TRBD1 (6 bases). The CDR3 runs 18 residues. CDR1 is SGHDT, CDR2 YYEEEE, per germline. V was cut by 0 bases and J by 2 bases, with 20 bases left in between.

V usage is TRBV4-1 and J usage is TRBJ1-1, with D possibly TRBD1 on 6 matching bases. V was clipped by 2 bases and J by 4 bases, with 20 bases between them. Germline CDR1 is MGHRA and CDR2 is YSYEKL. The CDR3 loop spans 17 amino acids. The CDR3 reads CASSQPVQGARGTEAFF. The CDR3 nucleotides read TGCGCCAGCAGCCAACCCGTACAGGGTGCCCGGGGCACTGAAGCTTTCTTT.

This clone appeared once. V gene TRBV12-3 or TRBV12-4 combines with J gene TRBJ2-4; possibly TRBD1 for D (5 bases). The length of the CDR3 is 12 residues. Trimming removed 6 bases from V and 13 bases from J, with 16 bases in between. The DNA for the CDR3 is TGTGCCAGCAGCCAAGGGGCTACCCTACAGTACTTC. Translation gives CASSQGATLQYF.

This CDR3 is CASSQDGQGRLDQPQHF. CDR3 DNA sequence: TGCGCCAGCAGCCAAGATGGACAGGGAAGGTTAGATCAGCCCCAGCATTTT. The genes are TRBV4-1 and TRBJ1-5; the match to TRBD1 covers 8 bases. The V segment lost 0 bases and the J segment 5 bases; nucleotides outside the gene matches: 9. Germline V gene lookup returns CDR1 MGHRA and CDR2 YSYEKL. The CDR3 is 17 residues long.

The chain combines TRBV7-3 with TRBJ2-5, with 8 bases aligning to TRBD2. Germline V gene sequence: CDR1 SGHTA, CDR2 FQGTGA. There are 14 residues in the CDR3. V was clipped by 5 bases and J by 0 bases; unmatched bases: 2. The CDR3 bases are TGTGCCAGCAGCCCACTAGCGGACCAAGAGACCCAGTACTTC. Translation: CASSPLADQETQYF.

This chain connects TRBV7-3 to TRBJ2-3; no definite D call. The CDR3 runs to 14 residues. The germline CDR1 and CDR2 sequences are SGHTA and FQGTGA. V lost 3 bases to trimming and J lost 2 bases, with 9 bases between them. Here the CDR3 DNA reads TGTGCCAGCAGCTTCGGTGGTCTCACAGATACGCAGTATTTT. Translation: CASSFGGLTDTQYF.

The chain employs TRBV19 and TRBJ1-1; D uncertain. Trimming left V 5 bases short and J 4 bases short, with 14 bases between. Germline assignment: CDR1 LNHDA and CDR2 SQIVND (reference sequence). This CDR3 spans 14 amino acids. This chain's CDR3 is CASSVLATGTEAFF. For the CDR3, the DNA is TGTGCCAGTAGTGTCCTGGCTACGGGCACTGAAGCTTTCTTT.

This clone was seen only a few times. The V gene is TRBV6-5, the J gene TRBJ2-7; 8 bases align to TRBD1. Trimming at V came to 0 bases and at J to 6 bases, leaving 4 bases not matched to a gene. Germline V CDR1 and CDR2: MNHEY, SVGAGI. The CDR3 has 14 residues. CDR3 in DNA: TGTGCCAGCAGTTACTCGACAGGGGACCGCGAGCAGTACTTC. It codes for CASSYSTGDREQYF.

This chain joins TRBV27 and TRBJ1-6; TRBD1 is a possible D gene (6 bases). V lost 10 bases and J 7 bases, leaving 17 bases between the germline ends. The CDR3 runs to 14 residues. From germline, CDR1 is MNHEY and CDR2 SMNVEV (reference sequence). CDR3 in amino acids: CATKKQGLNSPLHF. Here the CDR3 DNA reads TGTGCCACGAAGAAACAGGGTTTAAATTCACCCCTCCACTTT.

This chain uses TRBV7-9 with TRBJ2-7; possible D gene TRBD1, 5 bases. CDR1 is SEHNR, CDR2 FQNEAQ, per germline (reference sequence). The CDR3 covers 14 residues. Trimming removed 6 bases at V and 2 bases at J, with 14 bases between. The chain's CDR3 is CASSRTRDTYEQYF. The DNA of the CDR3 is TGTGCCAGCAGTCGTACCAGGGATACCTACGAGCAGTACTTC.

V is TRBV18 and J is TRBJ2-4; tentative D call: TRBD2 (5 bases). The germline gives CDR1 KGHSH, CDR2 LQKENI. The CDR3 consists of 13 residues. Trimming shortened V by 2 bases and J by 10 bases, and 12 bases separated the two germline ends. The DNA of the CDR3 is TGTGCCAGCTCACCAGAGGGCCCTGTGATTCAGTACTTC. Translated: CASSPEGPVIQYF.

V gene TRBV5-1 combines with J gene TRBJ1-4; tentatively, D is TRBD1 (5 bases). This CDR3 is 15 amino acids long. Between the trimmed V and J ends, which lost 0 bases and 6 bases, there was a span of 12 bases. Germline values: CDR1 SGHRS, CDR2 YFSETQ. The DNA of the CDR3 is TGCGCCAGCAGCTTGGGCGACAGTCCCGATGAAAAACTGTTTTTT. Translation gives CASSLGDSPDEKLFF. Looking up the rest from reference TRBV5-1 and TRBJ1-4 gives the full variable domain: KAGVTQTPRYLIKTRGQQVTLSCSPISGHRSVSWYQQTPGQGLQFLFEYFSETQRNKGNFPGRFSGRQFSNSRSEMNVSTLELGDSALYLCASSLGDSPDEKLFFGSGTQLSVL.

The chain carries TRBV5-1 and TRBJ2-3, with TRBD1 as a possible D gene (6 bases). Germline V gene lookup returns CDR1 SGHRS and CDR2 YFSETQ. V lost 4 bases and J lost 2, with 17 bases in between. The CDR3 totals 16 residues. In DNA, the CDR3 is TGCGCCAGCAGCCCAGGGGCTGGGTTTTCCACAGATACGCAGTATTTT. Protein product: CASSPGAGFSTDTQYF. Together with reference TRBV5-1 and TRBJ2-3, the CDR3 gives the full variable domain: KAGVTQTPRYLIKTRGQQVTLSCSPISGHRSVSWYQQTPGQGLQFLFEYFSETQRNKGNFPGRFSGRQFSNSRSEMNVSTLELGDSALYLCASSPGAGFSTDTQYFGPGTRLTVL.